The text below deals with one TCR beta chain. Amplification used 60 Vbeta primers and 13 Jbeta primers. Libraries were prepared by immunoSEQ multiplex PCR; TCRdb keeps only in-frame clonotypes and omits some of them. The repertoire includes fewer than 200,000 clones, about 86% of them detected once, and over 2% sits in the top ten. The sample belongs to a study of cytomegalovirus exposure and HLA in healthy donors. Study details: Earlier, about 179 million T cells were analyzed, and around 100 million unique TCR beta sequences were found among them.

Donors likely had unrecorded immune exposures despite being nominally healthy when sampled. Sequenced material: PBMCs. The receptor comes from a woman in her 30s in good health and CMV-seronegative.

CDR3 loop: CASRVAGEEYF. The CDR3 nucleotides are TGTGCCAGCAGGGTAGCGGGGGAGGAGTACTTC. The chain couples TRBV6-5 to TRBJ2-7; 9 bases match TRBD2. Germline V gene data show CDR1 as MNHEY and CDR2 as SVGAGI. This CDR3 has 11 residues. V dropped 6 bases and J dropped 11; count of bases not matched to a gene: 5.